These 24 T cell receptor beta chains share one sample of origin, sequenced in a study of OX40 agonist ivuxolimab in advanced cancers. The table came from immunoSEQ multiplex PCR; TCRdb's copy has only in-frame clones and leaves some out. The sample lists about 41,000 clones, over 80% occurring once. Sequenced here: CD4+ or CD8+ T cells sorted from blood, sampled in a trial of the OX40 agonist ivuxolimab. These TCRs come from an adult with an advanced solid tumor such as melanoma, head and neck, liver or kidney cancer.

The genes are TRBV7-3 and TRBJ2-3; TRBD1 matches at 7 bases. The CDR3 sequence is 14 residues long. Trimming took 5 bases from V and 4 from J; bases not matched to a gene: 6. Germline assignment: CDR1 SGHTA and CDR2 FQGTGA. This chain's CDR3 is CASSATQGADTQYF. The CDR3 bases are TGTGCCAGCAGCGCGACTCAGGGGGCAGATACGCAGTATTTT.

The rearrangement joins TRBV5-5 to TRBJ1-5; no clear D. CDR3 length: 14 amino acids. With 0 bases removed from V and 7 bases from J, the gap between germline ends came to 11 bases. Germline lookup yields CDR1 SGHKS and CDR2 YYEKEE (reference sequence). The CDR3 region has the DNA TGTGCCAGCAGCTTGGAATGGATCAGCCAGCCCCAGCATTTT. Translation gives CASSLEWISQPQHF.

The gene calls are TRBV7-9 and TRBJ2-3; D is unresolved. This CDR3 has 14 amino acids. Germline V CDR1 and CDR2: SEHNR, FQNEAQ (reference sequence). V lost 1 base to trimming and J lost 2 bases, with 7 bases between them. DNA of the CDR3: TGTGCCAGCAGCTTAGAACATCTCACAGATACGCAGTATTTT. Its protein product is CASSLEHLTDTQYF.

This clone was detected a few times. The rearrangement uses TRBV19 and TRBJ2-2, with unresolved D. From germline, CDR1 is LNHDA and CDR2 SQIVND (reference sequence). V was clipped by 3 bases and J by 3 bases, with 5 bases between them. The CDR3 covers 13 residues. CDR3 sequence reads: CASSMGYTGELFF. Here the CDR3 DNA reads TGTGCCAGTAGTATGGGTTACACCGGGGAGCTGTTTTTT.

The chain combines TRBV6-5 with TRBJ2-3; D gene unclear. The CDR3 covers 13 residues. Trimming cost V 11 bases and J 2 bases, with 14 bases left between them. The germline V gene encodes CDR1 MNHEY and CDR2 SVGAGI. CDR3 sequence: CAARGQFTDTQYF. DNA for the CDR3: TGTGCCGCCCGAGGTCAGTTCACAGATACGCAGTATTTT.

This chain joins TRBV28 and TRBJ1-6; perhaps TRBD1 as D (6 bases). With 6 bases removed from V and 0 bases from J, the gap between germline ends came to 27 bases. Germline V gene data show CDR1 as MDHEN and CDR2 as SYDVKM. The CDR3 totals 21 residues. The CDR3 reads CASSMGEIQGDLSSYNSPLHF. The CDR3 DNA sequence: TGTGCCAGCAGCATGGGGGAAATACAGGGCGACTTAAGCTCCTATAATTCACCCCTCCACTTT.

V usage is TRBV19 and J usage is TRBJ1-1, with D unclear. In germline, CDR1 is LNHDA, CDR2 SQIVND (reference sequence). CDR3 size: 11 residues. Trimming took off 9 bases at V and 3 bases at J, with 8 bases between the two ends. In nucleotides, the CDR3 is TGTGCCAGAGAGCCCCACACTGAAGCTTTCTTT. Protein: CAREPHTEAFF.

The rearrangement links TRBV7-6 to TRBJ2-7; tentative D call: TRBD1 (6 bases). Germline V lookup: CDR1 SGHVS, CDR2 FNYEAQ. The CDR3 is made up of 15 amino acids. The V end was cut by 5 bases, the J end by 2 bases, with 16 bases between. Here the CDR3 reads CASSPRGGATYEQYF. The CDR3 DNA reads TGTGCCAGCAGCCCCCGTGGGGGCGCTACCTACGAGCAGTACTTC.

V is TRBV30 and J is TRBJ2-1; D unclear. V was trimmed by 4 bases and J by 6 bases, leaving 10 bases between them. The CDR3 is made up of 12 amino acids. The germline gives CDR1 GTSNPN, CDR2 SVGIG (reference sequence). CDR3 region: CAWTDELNEQFF. CDR3 coding DNA: TGTGCCTGGACGGACGAGCTCAATGAGCAGTTCTTC.

For the CDR3, the DNA is TGTGCCAGCAGTGAAAGGGGGGACGGAAACACCATATATTTT. Translating it yields CASSERGDGNTIYF. The chain couples TRBV6-1 to TRBJ1-3, with D perhaps matching TRBD1 (6 bases). Germline lookup yields CDR1 MNHNS and CDR2 SASEGT. The CDR3 is 14 amino acids. The V gene lost 2 bases and the J gene lost 4 bases, with 9 bases spanning the gap.

The V call is TRBV6-1, the J call TRBJ2-7, with TRBD1 matching over 8 bases. The CDR3 runs 15 residues. V lost 7 bases, J lost 2 bases, and 10 bases stayed unmatched. Germline assignment: CDR1 MNHNS and CDR2 SASEGT. CDR3 protein: CASTPETGEPYEQYF. The CDR3 bases are TGTGCCAGCACTCCCGAGACAGGGGAACCCTACGAGCAGTACTTC.

This chain links TRBV2 with TRBJ2-5; TRBD2 agrees at 13 bases. Germline trimming cut 6 bases from V and 5 bases from J; bases unmatched to any gene: 9. The length of the CDR3 is 16 residues. Germline assignment: CDR1 SNHLY and CDR2 FYNNEI. CDR3 residues: CASSGTSGAPGETQYF. The CDR3 nucleotides are TGTGCCAGCAGCGGGACTAGCGGGGCCCCGGGGGAGACCCAGTACTTC.

The chain joins TRBV19 to TRBJ2-3; 12 bases map to TRBD2. The junction had 6 bases not matched to a gene; V was cut back by 6 bases and J by 2 bases. CDR1 and CDR2 (germline): LNHDA, SQIVND (reference sequence). The CDR3 has 16 amino acids. The CDR3 bases are TGTGCCAGTAGGGGACTAGCGGGCGGGTACACAGATACGCAGTATTTT. This encodes CASRGLAGGYTDTQYF. Looking up the rest from reference TRBV19 and TRBJ2-3 gives the full variable domain: DGGITQSPKYLFRKEGQNVTLSCEQNLNHDAMYWYRQDPGQGLRLIYYSQIVNDFQKGDIAEGYSVSREKKESFPLTVTSAQKNPTAFYLCASRGLAGGYTDTQYFGPGTRLTVL.

The chain employs TRBV27 and TRBJ1-2, with TRBD1 as a possible D gene (6 bases). V lost 3 bases, J lost 2 bases, and 10 bases lay in between. Germline CDR1 reads MNHEY; CDR2 reads SMNVEV (reference sequence). The CDR3 covers 14 residues. This chain's CDR3 is CASSLAGVNYGYTF. The CDR3 DNA is TGTGCCAGCAGTTTGGCAGGGGTAAACTATGGCTACACCTTC.

The chain carries TRBV2 and TRBJ2-1; weak D call: TRBD2 (7 bases). Germline V gene data show CDR1 as SNHLY and CDR2 as FYNNEI. The V and J ends lost 6 bases and 8 bases respectively, with 17 bases between them. CDR3 length: 14 amino acids. CDR3 nucleotides: TGTGCCAGCAGAACGGGGGCAGGGAGGGATGAGCAGTTCTTC. Amino acids: CASRTGAGRDEQFF.

The chain recombines TRBV5-1 with TRBJ1-2; unclear D gene. Deletions cut 0 bases from V and 6 bases from J, with 9 bases between. There are 13 residues in the CDR3. Germline V CDR1 and CDR2: SGHRS, YFSETQ. The CDR3 loop is CASSLAEWDGYTF. CDR3 bases: TGCGCCAGCAGCTTGGCCGAGTGGGATGGCTACACCTTC.

This chain joins TRBV27 and TRBJ1-5; 9 nucleotides align to TRBD1. CDR1 and CDR2 (germline): MNHEY, SMNVEV (reference sequence). V lost 4 bases and J lost 6; bases outside the gene matches: 7. The CDR3 has 15 residues. CDR3: CASSSGQGRVQPQHF. The CDR3 DNA sequence: TGTGCCAGCAGTTCGGGACAGGGAAGGGTTCAGCCCCAGCATTTT.

This clone was recorded a few times. The chain is built from TRBV4-2 and TRBJ2-7, with TRBD2 identical over 9 bases. CDR3 length: 15 amino acids. CDR1 and CDR2 from the germline V gene are LGHNA and YNFKEQ. V dropped 5 bases and J dropped 4; count of bases not matched to a gene: 9. The CDR3 DNA sequence: TGTGCCAGCAGCAAGTTAGCGGGAGTGACGTACGAGCAGTACTTC. It translates to CASSKLAGVTYEQYF.

The gene calls are TRBV18 and TRBJ2-7, with D hard to call. The CDR3 extends over 13 amino acids. CDR1 and CDR2 from the germline V gene are KGHSH and LQKENI. V was cut by 0 bases and J by 3 bases, with 6 bases left in between. This chain's CDR3 is CASSPPGNYEQYF. Written as DNA, the CDR3 is TGTGCCAGCTCACCACCGGGCAACTACGAGCAGTACTTC.

The gene calls are TRBV5-5 and TRBJ1-1, with D perhaps matching TRBD1 (6 bases). V was cut by 5 bases and J by 1 base, with 15 bases left in between. The CDR3 is 15 amino acids. Germline assignment: CDR1 SGHKS and CDR2 YYEKEE (reference sequence). The CDR3 DNA is TGTGCCAGCAGATATTACACAGGGCGGAACACTGAAGCTTTCTTT. It is translated as CASRYYTGRNTEAFF.

The chain joins TRBV15 to TRBJ2-5; tentative D call: TRBD1 (6 bases). Trimming pared 6 bases from V and 2 bases from J, leaving 10 bases between. Germline V lookup: CDR1 LNHNV, CDR2 YYDKDF (reference sequence). This CDR3 spans 13 amino acids. The CDR3 region is CATSSGVQETQYF. CDR3 bases: TGTGCCACCAGTTCAGGGGTTCAAGAGACCCAGTACTTC.

The rearrangement joins TRBV5-4 to TRBJ2-7, with TRBD1 matching 7 bases. The CDR3 consists of 13 residues. Germline CDR1 reads SGHNT; CDR2 reads YYREEE (reference sequence). V gave up 4 bases and J gave up 6 bases; unmatched junction bases: 7. CDR3 coding DNA: TGTGCCAGCAGCCCTGACAGGGCGGGCGAGCAGTACTTC. This encodes CASSPDRAGEQYF.

The chain links TRBV7-3 to TRBJ2-1; D might be TRBD1 (5 bases). The germline V and J ends were trimmed by 2 bases and 6 bases, with 8 bases remaining between them. The CDR3 spans 13 residues. Germline V CDR1 and CDR2: SGHTA, FQGTGA. The CDR3 DNA follows: TGTGCCAGCAGCTTACAGGGAATCAATGAGCAGTTCTTC. Protein product: CASSLQGINEQFF.

V usage is TRBV18 and J usage is TRBJ1-3, with unresolved D. Germline lookup yields CDR1 KGHSH and CDR2 LQKENI. The V end was cut by 5 bases, the J end by 4 bases, with 21 bases between. CDR3 length: 17 amino acids. This CDR3 is CASSLSETPPGGNTIYF. The CDR3 bases are TGTGCCAGCTCATTATCCGAGACTCCCCCGGGAGGAAACACCATATATTTT.